The 15 T cell receptor beta chains given below trace back to one sample, sequenced in a study of T cell responses to AZD1222 COVID-19 vaccine. Repertoires were generated with immunoSEQ multiplex PCR, while TCRdb's copy carries only in-frame clones and drops some. The sample lists more than 90,000 clones, about 90% occurring once. The sequences come from peripheral blood, collected 28 days after the second AZD1222 dose. The source is an adult who received the AZD1222 COVID-19 vaccine.

The table lists this clone with many counts. The chain carries TRBV6-5 and TRBJ1-4; D call uncertain. V lost 2 bases and J 8 bases, leaving 6 bases between the germline ends. Germline V CDR1 and CDR2: MNHEY, SVGAGI. This CDR3 comprises 12 residues. DNA of the CDR3: TGTGCCAGCAGTTACGCGGGAGAAAAACTGTTTTTT. Translated: CASSYAGEKLFF.

In nucleotides, the CDR3 is TGCGCCAGCAGCCTACGCGGGGGCCGACAGGGCCACTACGAGCAGTACTTC. Protein sequence: CASSLRGGRQGHYEQYF. V gene TRBV4-1 combines with J gene TRBJ2-7; TRBD1 or TRBD2 may be the D gene (7 bases each). The CDR3 runs to 17 residues. The V gene's germline CDR1 is MGHRA and CDR2 YSYEKL. The ends were cut back, 4 bases at V and 3 bases at J, with 22 bases in the middle.

This sequence joins TRBV5-1 and TRBJ1-6, with 7 bases aligning to TRBD1. CDR3 length: 14 residues. The V gene's germline CDR1 is SGHRS and CDR2 YFSETQ. After removal of 1 base from V and 15 bases from J, the junction contained 10 bases not matched to a gene. The CDR3 DNA reads TGCGCCAGCAGCTTGATTGAGGGGGCGCATAACCTCCACTTT. Its translation: CASSLIEGAHNLHF.

The chain uses TRBV27 and TRBJ2-5; D might be TRBD1 (6 bases). Germline values: CDR1 MNHEY, CDR2 SMNVEV (reference sequence). The CDR3 sequence is 14 residues long. Trimming shortened V by 7 bases and J by 5 bases, and 17 bases separated the two germline ends. The CDR3 DNA is TGTGCCAGCATCCTACAGGGCGTCCGGGAGACCCAGTACTTC. It yields the protein CASILQGVRETQYF.

This chain joins TRBV3-1 (or the pseudogene TRBV3-2) and TRBJ2-1, with D possibly being TRBD2 (6 bases). V lost 4 bases to trimming and J lost 7 bases, with 11 bases between them. CDR1 and CDR2 (germline): LGHDT, YNNKEL (reference sequence). The CDR3 has 13 amino acids. The chain's CDR3 is CASSPSGRNEQFF. The CDR3 nucleotides read TGTGCCAGCAGCCCGTCAGGGAGGAATGAGCAGTTCTTC.

The chain uses TRBV6-5 and TRBJ2-7; tentatively, D is TRBD1 (8 bases). Germline assignment: CDR1 MNHEY and CDR2 SVGAGI. The CDR3 sequence is 15 residues long. Between the trimmed V and J ends, which lost 6 bases and 5 bases, there was a span of 20 bases. The CDR3 DNA is TGTGCCAGCAGCCTCACAGGGGGGGCGCGGCACGAGCAGTACTTC. Its translation is CASSLTGGARHEQYF.

The rearrangement joins TRBV20-1 to TRBJ2-7; 7 bases agree with TRBD2. CDR3 size: 11 residues. The germline V gene has CDR1 DFQATT and CDR2 SNEGSKA (reference sequence). After removal of 6 bases from V and 3 bases from J, the junction contained 2 bases not matched to a gene. The CDR3 DNA follows: TGCAGTGCCGAGCGGGACTACGAGCAGTACTTC. It translates to CSAERDYEQYF.

This chain connects TRBV3-1 (or the pseudogene TRBV3-2) to TRBJ2-7; D might be TRBD1 (6 bases). The CDR3 length is 13 residues. Trimming removed 0 bases from V and 8 bases from J, with 11 bases in between. Per germline, CDR1 LGHDT and CDR2 YNNKEL (reference sequence). Here the CDR3 DNA reads TGTGCCAGCAGCCAAGATGGGGACAAAAAGCAGTACTTC. Its protein product is CASSQDGDKKQYF.

This chain connects TRBV3-1 (or the pseudogene TRBV3-2) to TRBJ2-1, with D unclear. Trimming took 4 bases from V and 2 from J, leaving 6 bases between them. CDR1 LGHDT and CDR2 YNNKEL come from the germline V gene (reference sequence). The CDR3 spans 13 residues. CDR3 DNA: TGTGCCAGCAGCCCGGGCGCCTACAATGAGCAGTTCTTC. Its translation is CASSPGAYNEQFF.

This chain connects TRBV27 to TRBJ2-2; perhaps TRBD2 as D (6 bases). V was pared by 10 bases and J by 4 bases, with 13 bases between. CDR3 length: 13 residues. The germline CDR1 and CDR2 sequences are MNHEY and SMNVEV (reference sequence). The CDR3 coding sequence is TGTGCCAACCCCTGCGGGGTCACCGGGGAGCTGTTTTTT. Its protein product is CANPCGVTGELFF.

The rearrangement uses TRBV10-3 and TRBJ1-1; TRBD1 matches 7 bases. Looked up from germline, CDR1 is ENHRY and CDR2 is SYGVKD. The CDR3 extends over 12 amino acids. The J segment lost 4 bases and the V segment lost 8 bases, leaving 4 bases of the junction unmatched. The CDR3 DNA reads as TGTGCCATCTCGCCAGGGGGCACTGAAGCTTTCTTT. Its translation is CAISPGGTEAFF.

This clone was recorded a few times. CDR3 nucleotide sequence: TGTGCCAGCAGCCCACACCGGACAGACTACACCGGGGAGCTGTTTTTT. As protein: CASSPHRTDYTGELFF. The rearrangement links TRBV3-1 (or the pseudogene TRBV3-2) to TRBJ2-2; D is possibly TRBD1 (6 bases). CDR3 length equals 16 residues. Per germline, CDR1 LGHDT and CDR2 YNNKEL (reference sequence). V was shortened by 4 bases and J by 3 bases, with 15 bases between the two germline ends.

The rearrangement links TRBV27 to TRBJ2-3; TRBD2 matches at 7 bases. J was trimmed by 5 bases and V by 6 bases; bases with no gene match: 14. Germline lookup yields CDR1 MNHEY and CDR2 SMNVEV (reference sequence). This CDR3 region has 16 residues. The CDR3, as DNA: TGTGCCAGCAGGACCGGGGAGGGCGCCGCTGGAGATACGCAGTATTTT. Residues: CASRTGEGAAGDTQYF.

The chain has TRBV7-9 and TRBJ1-5, with D possibly TRBD1 on 6 matching bases. This CDR3 is 18 amino acids long. Germline lookup yields CDR1 SEHNR and CDR2 FQNEAQ (reference sequence). V lost 5 bases to trimming and J lost 0 bases, with 20 bases between them. CDR3: CASSNPPGHPYSNQPQHF. CDR3 in DNA: TGTGCCAGCAGCAACCCCCCGGGACATCCTTATAGCAATCAGCCCCAGCATTTT.

This chain connects TRBV2 to TRBJ1-2, with D unclear. The CDR3 length is 11 residues. Trimming cost V 6 bases and J 4 bases, with 6 bases left between them. Per the germline V gene, CDR1 is SNHLY and CDR2 is FYNNEI. The CDR3 DNA reads as TGTGCCAGCAGGGTCAGCTATGGCTACACCTTC. Protein sequence: CASRVSYGYTF.